A single sample gave rise to the 3 T cell receptor beta chains below, sequenced in a study of blood T cell repertoires in COVID-19. Produced via immunoSEQ multiplex PCR; TCRdb's table is partial and in-frame only. The sample holds roughly 200,000 clones, roughly 84% seen once. Sequencing was carried out using PBMCs or T cells enriched from blood (not recorded which). The receptors come from a woman in her 30s who had been exposed to COVID-19.

The CDR3, as DNA: TGTGCCAGCAGTTTCCGGAGGACTAGCGGGGGGGTTAACACCGGGGAGCTGTTTTTT. Translating it yields CASSFRRTSGGVNTGELFF. The J gene is TRBJ2-2, the V gene TRBV27, with 15 nucleotides matching TRBD2. Germline V CDR1 and CDR2: MNHEY, SMNVEV (reference sequence). J was trimmed by 2 bases and V by 3 bases; bases with no gene match: 7. This CDR3 is built from 19 residues.

The chain couples TRBV5-1 to TRBJ2-5; TRBD2 aligns across 15 bases. The V segment lost 4 bases and the J segment 12 bases; nucleotides outside the gene matches: 10. The CDR3 spans 15 residues. Germline CDR1 is SGHRS and CDR2 is YFSETQ. The CDR3 sequence is CASSTGGLAGGPEYF. CDR3 coding DNA: TGCGCCAGCAGCACCGGGGGACTAGCGGGGGGACCTGAGTACTTC. Full variable domain (missing parts from reference TRBV5-1 and TRBJ2-5): KAGVTQTPRYLIKTRGQQVTLSCSPISGHRSVSWYQQTPGQGLQFLFEYFSETQRNKGNFPGRFSGRQFSNSRSEMNVSTLELGDSALYLCASSTGGLAGGPEYFGPGTRLLVL.

A few counts support this clone. The chain employs TRBV7-2 and TRBJ1-6; D uncertain. CDR3 length: 13 amino acids. Looked up from germline, CDR1 is SGHTA and CDR2 is FQGNSA. Trimming stripped 6 bases from V and 8 bases from J, with 11 bases between. As DNA, the CDR3 is TGTGCCAGCAGTTTGAATAGAGATTCACCCCTCCACTTT. Amino acid sequence: CASSLNRDSPLHF.